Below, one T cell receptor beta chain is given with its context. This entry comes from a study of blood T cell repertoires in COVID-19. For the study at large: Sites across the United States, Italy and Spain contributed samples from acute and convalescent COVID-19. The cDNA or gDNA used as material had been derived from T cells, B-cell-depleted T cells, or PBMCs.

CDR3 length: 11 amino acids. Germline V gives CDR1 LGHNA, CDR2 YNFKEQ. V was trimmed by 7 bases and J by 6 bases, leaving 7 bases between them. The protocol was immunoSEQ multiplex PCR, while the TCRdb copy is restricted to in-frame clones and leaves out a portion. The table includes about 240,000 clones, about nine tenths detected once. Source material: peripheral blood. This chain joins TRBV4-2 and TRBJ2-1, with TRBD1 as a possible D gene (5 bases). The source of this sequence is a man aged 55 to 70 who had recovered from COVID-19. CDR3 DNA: TGTGCCAGCACTCAGGGCAATGAGCAGTTCTTC. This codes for CASTQGNEQFF.